This T cell receptor beta chain was sequenced during a study of T cells in Graves' hyperthyroidism and ophthalmopathy. Whole-study results and caveats: Expanded thyroid clonotypes (above 0.001) were mostly also found in blood.

Of note for this clonotype: Its antigen is unidentified.

The CDR3 is 14 amino acids. Trimming took 2 bases from V and 4 from J, leaving 13 bases between them. CDR1 is SGHRS and CDR2 is YFSETQ in the germline V gene. The blood specimen was taken at initial hyperthyroidism diagnosis, before any ophthalmopathy symptoms. Amplified regions were TCR beta CDR3 sequences from RNA transcripts. First-round RT-PCR with HTBI primers amplified the TCR CDR3 region. TCRdb processed the multiplex PCR reads anew with MiXCR; each CDR3 protein has one entry. The sample consists of roughly 580,000 distinct CDR3 sequences, about 15% of them appearing once. This sequence joins TRBV5-1 and TRBJ2-7, with a tentative D call TRBD2 (5 bases). The source material was blood. The clonotype comes from a woman in her 30s with Graves' hyperthyroidism that later progressed to Graves' ophthalmopathy. The CDR3 spells CASSFRTLDYEQYF. Written as DNA, the CDR3 is TGCGCCAGCAGCTTCCGGACTTTAGATTACGAGCAGTACTTC.